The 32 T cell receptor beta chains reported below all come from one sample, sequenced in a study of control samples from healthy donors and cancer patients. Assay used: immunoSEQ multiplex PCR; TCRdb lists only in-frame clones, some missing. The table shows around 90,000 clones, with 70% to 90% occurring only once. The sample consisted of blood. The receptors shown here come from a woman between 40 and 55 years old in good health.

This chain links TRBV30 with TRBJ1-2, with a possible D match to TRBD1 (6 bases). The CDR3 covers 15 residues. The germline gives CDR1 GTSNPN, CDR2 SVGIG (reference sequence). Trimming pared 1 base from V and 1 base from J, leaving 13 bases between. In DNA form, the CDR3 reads TGTGCCTGGAGTGCCCGGGGGGCGGATAACTATGGCTACACCTTC. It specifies CAWSARGADNYGYTF.

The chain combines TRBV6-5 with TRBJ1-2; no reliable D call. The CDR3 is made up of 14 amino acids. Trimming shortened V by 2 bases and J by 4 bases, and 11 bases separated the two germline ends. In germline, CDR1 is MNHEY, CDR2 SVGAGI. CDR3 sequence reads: CASSYMSPSYGYTF. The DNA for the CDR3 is TGTGCCAGCAGTTACATGTCTCCATCCTATGGCTACACCTTC.

CDR3 loop: CAWSPGRTFEIVEKLFF. The CDR3 nucleotides read TGTGCCTGGAGTCCCGGACGGACGTTCGAGATAGTTGAAAAACTGTTTTTT. The chain carries TRBV30 and TRBJ1-4; D is undetermined. Trimming left V 2 bases short and J 7 bases short, with 23 bases between. The CDR3 is made up of 17 amino acids. Germline loops: CDR1 GTSNPN, CDR2 SVGIG (reference sequence). Together with reference TRBV30 and TRBJ1-4, the CDR3 gives the full variable domain: SQTIHQWPATLVQPVGSPLSLECTVEGTSNPNLYWYRQAAGRGLQLLFYSVGIGQISSEVPQNLSASRPQDRQFILSSKKLLLSDSGFYLCAWSPGRTFEIVEKLFFGSGTQLSVL.

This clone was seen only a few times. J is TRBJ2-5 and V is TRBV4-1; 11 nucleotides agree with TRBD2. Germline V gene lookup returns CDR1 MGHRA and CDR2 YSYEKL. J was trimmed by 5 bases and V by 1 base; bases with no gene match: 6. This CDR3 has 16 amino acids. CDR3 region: CASSQGNSGGAETQYF. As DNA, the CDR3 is TGCGCCAGCAGCCAAGGCAATAGCGGGGGGGCCGAGACCCAGTACTTC.

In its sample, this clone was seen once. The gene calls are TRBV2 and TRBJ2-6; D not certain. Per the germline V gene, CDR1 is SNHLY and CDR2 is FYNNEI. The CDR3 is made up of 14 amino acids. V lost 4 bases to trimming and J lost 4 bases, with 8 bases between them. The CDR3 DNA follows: TGTGCCAGCAGTGTGGATGGGGGGGCCAACGTCCTGACTTTC. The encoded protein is CASSVDGGANVLTF.

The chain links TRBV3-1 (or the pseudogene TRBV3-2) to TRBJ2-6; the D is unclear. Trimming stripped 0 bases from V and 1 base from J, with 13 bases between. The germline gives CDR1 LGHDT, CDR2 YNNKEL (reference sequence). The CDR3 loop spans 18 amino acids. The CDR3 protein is CASSQDQAERSGANVLTF. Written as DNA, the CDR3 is TGTGCCAGCAGCCAAGATCAGGCGGAAAGGTCTGGGGCCAACGTCCTGACTTTC.

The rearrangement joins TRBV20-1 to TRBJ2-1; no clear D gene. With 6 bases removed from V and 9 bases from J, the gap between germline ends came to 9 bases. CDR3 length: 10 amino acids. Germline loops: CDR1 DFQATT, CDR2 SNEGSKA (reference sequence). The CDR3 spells CSASLREQFF. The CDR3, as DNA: TGCAGTGCATCATTGCGTGAGCAGTTCTTC.

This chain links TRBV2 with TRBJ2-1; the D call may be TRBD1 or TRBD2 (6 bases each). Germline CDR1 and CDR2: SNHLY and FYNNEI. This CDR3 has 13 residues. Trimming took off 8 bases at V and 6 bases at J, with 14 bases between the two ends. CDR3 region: CASGGQRGNEQFF. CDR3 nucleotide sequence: TGTGCCAGCGGGGGGCAGAGGGGCAATGAGCAGTTCTTC.

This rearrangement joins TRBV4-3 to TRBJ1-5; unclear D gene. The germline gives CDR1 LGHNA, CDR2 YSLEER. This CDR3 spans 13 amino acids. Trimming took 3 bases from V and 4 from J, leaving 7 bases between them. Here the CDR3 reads CASSQGINQPQHF. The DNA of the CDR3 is TGCGCCAGCAGCCAGGGGATTAATCAGCCCCAGCATTTT.

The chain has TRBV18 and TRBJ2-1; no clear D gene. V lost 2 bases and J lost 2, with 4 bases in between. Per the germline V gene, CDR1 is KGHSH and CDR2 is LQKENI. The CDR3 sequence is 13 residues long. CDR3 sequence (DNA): TGTGCCAGCTCACCATCTGCCTACAATGAGCAGTTCTTC. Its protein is CASSPSAYNEQFF.

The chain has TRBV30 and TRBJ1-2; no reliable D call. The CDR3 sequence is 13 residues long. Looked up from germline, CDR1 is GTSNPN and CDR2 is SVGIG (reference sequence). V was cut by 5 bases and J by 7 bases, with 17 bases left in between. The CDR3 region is CAWAGYPNSGYTF. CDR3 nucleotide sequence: TGTGCCTGGGCAGGCTACCCTAATAGTGGCTACACCTTC. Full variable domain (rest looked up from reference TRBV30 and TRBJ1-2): SQTIHQWPATLVQPVGSPLSLECTVEGTSNPNLYWYRQAAGRGLQLLFYSVGIGQISSEVPQNLSASRPQDRQFILSSKKLLLSDSGFYLCAWAGYPNSGYTFGSGTRLTVV.

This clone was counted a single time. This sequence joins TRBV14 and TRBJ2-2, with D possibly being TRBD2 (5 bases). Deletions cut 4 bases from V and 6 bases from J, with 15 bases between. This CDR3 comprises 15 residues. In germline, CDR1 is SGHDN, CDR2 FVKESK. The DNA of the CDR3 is TGTGCCAGCAGCCCAAGGACTTTAAGGGCCGGGGAGCTGTTTTTT. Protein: CASSPRTLRAGELFF. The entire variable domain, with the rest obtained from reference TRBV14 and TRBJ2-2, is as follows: EAGVTQFPSHSVIEKGQTVTLRCDPISGHDNLYWYRRVMGKEIKFLLHFVKESKQDESGMPNNRFLAERTGGTYSTLKVQPAELEDSGVYFCASSPRTLRAGELFFGEGSRLTVL.

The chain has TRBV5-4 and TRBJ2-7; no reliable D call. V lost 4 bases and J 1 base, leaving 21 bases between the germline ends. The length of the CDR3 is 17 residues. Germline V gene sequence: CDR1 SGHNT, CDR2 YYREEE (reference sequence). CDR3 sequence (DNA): TGTGCCAGCAGCCCTCTCCCCGAGCAGGCGAATTCCTACGAGCAGTACTTC. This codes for CASSPLPEQANSYEQYF.

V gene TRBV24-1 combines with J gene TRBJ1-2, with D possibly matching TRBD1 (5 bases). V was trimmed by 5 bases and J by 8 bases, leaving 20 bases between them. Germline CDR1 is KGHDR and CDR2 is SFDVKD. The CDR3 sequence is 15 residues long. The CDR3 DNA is TGTGCCACCAGTGCAGGCCGAGGGGACCGTGGCGGCTACACCTTC. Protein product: CATSAGRGDRGGYTF.

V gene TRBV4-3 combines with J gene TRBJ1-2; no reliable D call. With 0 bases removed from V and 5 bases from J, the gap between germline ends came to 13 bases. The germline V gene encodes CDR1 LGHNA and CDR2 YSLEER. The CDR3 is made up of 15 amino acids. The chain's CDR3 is CASSQEDQYTYGYTF. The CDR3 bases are TGCGCCAGCAGCCAAGAGGATCAGTACACTTATGGCTACACCTTC.

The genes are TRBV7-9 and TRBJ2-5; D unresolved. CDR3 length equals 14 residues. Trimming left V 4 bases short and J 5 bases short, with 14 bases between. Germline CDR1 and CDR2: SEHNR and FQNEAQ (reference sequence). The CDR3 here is CASSSPGPLETQYF. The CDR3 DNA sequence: TGTGCCAGCAGCTCCCCGGGTCCGCTGGAGACCCAGTACTTC.

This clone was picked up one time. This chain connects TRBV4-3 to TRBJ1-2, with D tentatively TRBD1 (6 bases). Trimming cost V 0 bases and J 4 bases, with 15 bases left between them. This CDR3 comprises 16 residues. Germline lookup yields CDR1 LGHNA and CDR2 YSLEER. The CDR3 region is CASSQEAWGQGYGYTF. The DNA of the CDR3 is TGCGCCAGCAGCCAAGAGGCTTGGGGGCAGGGCTATGGCTACACCTTC.

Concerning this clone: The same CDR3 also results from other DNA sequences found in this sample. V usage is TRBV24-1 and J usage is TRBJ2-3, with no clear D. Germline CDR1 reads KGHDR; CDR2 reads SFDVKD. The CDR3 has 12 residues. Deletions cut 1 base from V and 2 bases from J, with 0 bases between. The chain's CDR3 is CATSDFTDTQYF. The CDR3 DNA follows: TGTGCCACCAGTGATTTCACAGATACGCAGTATTTT.

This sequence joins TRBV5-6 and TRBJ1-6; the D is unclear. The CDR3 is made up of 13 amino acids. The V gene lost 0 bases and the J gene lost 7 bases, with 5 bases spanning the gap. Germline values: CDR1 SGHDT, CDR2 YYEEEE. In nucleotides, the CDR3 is TGTGCCAGCAGCTTGGATCAGAATTCACCCCTCCACTTT. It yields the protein CASSLDQNSPLHF.

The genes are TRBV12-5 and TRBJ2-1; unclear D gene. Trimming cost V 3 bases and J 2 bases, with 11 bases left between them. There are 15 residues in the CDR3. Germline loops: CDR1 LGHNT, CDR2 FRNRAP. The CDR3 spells CASGLGGRAYNEQFF. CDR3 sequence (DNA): TGTGCTAGTGGTTTAGGCGGAAGGGCCTACAATGAGCAGTTCTTC.

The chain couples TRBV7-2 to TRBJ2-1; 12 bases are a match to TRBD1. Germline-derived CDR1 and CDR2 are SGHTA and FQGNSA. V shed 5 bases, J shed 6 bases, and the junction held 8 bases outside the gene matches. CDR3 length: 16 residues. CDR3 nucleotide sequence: TGTGCCAGCAGCCGTACCGGGACAGGGGGCGGCAATGAGCAGTTCTTC. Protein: CASSRTGTGGGNEQFF.

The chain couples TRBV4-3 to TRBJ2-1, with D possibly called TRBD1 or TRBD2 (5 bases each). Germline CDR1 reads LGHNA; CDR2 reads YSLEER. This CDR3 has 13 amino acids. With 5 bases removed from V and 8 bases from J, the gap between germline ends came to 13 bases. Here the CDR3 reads CASSLQVGDEQFF. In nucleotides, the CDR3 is TGCGCCAGCAGCTTGCAGGTGGGGGATGAGCAGTTCTTC.

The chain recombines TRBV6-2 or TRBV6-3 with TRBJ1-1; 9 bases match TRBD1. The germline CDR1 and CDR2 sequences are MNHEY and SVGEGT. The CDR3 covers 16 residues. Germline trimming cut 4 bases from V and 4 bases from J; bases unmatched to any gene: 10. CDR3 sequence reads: CASSFGTGSYSTEAFF. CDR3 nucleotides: TGTGCCAGCAGTTTCGGGACAGGGAGTTATAGCACTGAAGCTTTCTTT.

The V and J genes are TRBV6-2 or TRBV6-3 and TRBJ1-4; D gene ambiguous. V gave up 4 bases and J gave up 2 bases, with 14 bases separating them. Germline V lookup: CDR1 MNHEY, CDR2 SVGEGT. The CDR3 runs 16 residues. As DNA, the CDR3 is TGTGCCAGCAGTTTCCGGGATAGGCGGACTAATGAAAAACTGTTTTTT. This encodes CASSFRDRRTNEKLFF.

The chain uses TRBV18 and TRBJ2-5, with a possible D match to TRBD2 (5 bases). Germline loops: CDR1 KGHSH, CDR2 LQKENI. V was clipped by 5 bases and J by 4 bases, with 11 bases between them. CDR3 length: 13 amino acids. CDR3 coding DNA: TGTGCCAGCTCATCCACTAGAGTAGAGACCCAGTACTTC. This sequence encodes CASSSTRVETQYF.

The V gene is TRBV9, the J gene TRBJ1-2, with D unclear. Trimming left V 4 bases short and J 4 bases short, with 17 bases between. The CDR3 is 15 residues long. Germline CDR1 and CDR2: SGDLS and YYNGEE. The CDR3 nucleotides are TGTGCCAGCAGCACATCAAGGGAGGAAGCCTATGGCTACACCTTC. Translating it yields CASSTSREEAYGYTF. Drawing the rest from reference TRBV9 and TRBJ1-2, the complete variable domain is DSGVTQTPKHLITATGQRVTLRCSPRSGDLSVYWYQQSLDQGLQFLIQYYNGEERAKGNILERFSAQQFPDLHSELNLSSLELGDSALYFCASSTSREEAYGYTFGSGTRLTVV.

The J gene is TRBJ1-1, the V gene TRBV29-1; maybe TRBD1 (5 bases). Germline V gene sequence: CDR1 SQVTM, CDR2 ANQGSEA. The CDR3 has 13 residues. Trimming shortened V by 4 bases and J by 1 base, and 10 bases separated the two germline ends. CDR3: CSVGPRANTEAFF. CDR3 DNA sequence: TGCAGCGTTGGGCCCAGGGCGAACACTGAAGCTTTCTTT.

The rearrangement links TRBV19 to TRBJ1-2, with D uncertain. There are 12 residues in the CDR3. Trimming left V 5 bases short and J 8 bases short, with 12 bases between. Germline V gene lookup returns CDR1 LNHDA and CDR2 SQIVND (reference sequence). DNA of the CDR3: TGTGCCAGTAGTCCGGACCGTACCGGCTACACCTTC. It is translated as CASSPDRTGYTF.

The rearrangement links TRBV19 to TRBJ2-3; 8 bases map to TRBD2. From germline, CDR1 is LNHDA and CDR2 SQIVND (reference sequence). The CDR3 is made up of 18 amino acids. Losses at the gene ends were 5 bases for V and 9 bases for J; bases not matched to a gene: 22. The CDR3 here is CASSGITFERGHLATQYF. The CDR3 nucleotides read TGTGCCAGTAGTGGAATCACCTTCGAGCGGGGGCACCTAGCAACGCAGTATTTT.

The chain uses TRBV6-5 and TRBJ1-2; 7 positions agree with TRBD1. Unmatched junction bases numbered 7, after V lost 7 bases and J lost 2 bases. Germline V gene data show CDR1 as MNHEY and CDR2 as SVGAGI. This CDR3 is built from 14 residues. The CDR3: CASTRQGKNYGYTF. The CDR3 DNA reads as TGTGCCAGCACCCGACAGGGCAAGAACTATGGCTACACCTTC.

CDR3 protein: CATRTGRSNNQPQHF. The CDR3 DNA follows: TGTGCCACCAGAACGGGCAGGAGCAACAATCAGCCCCAGCATTTT. The chain combines TRBV24-1 with TRBJ1-5; no clear D. The CDR3 is made up of 15 amino acids. Trimming shortened V by 7 bases and J by 3 bases, and 15 bases separated the two germline ends. Germline CDR1 is KGHDR and CDR2 is SFDVKD.

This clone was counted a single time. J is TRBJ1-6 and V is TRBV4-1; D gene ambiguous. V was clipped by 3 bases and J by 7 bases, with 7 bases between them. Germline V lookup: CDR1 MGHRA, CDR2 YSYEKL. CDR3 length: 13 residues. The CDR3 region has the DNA TGCGCCAGCAGCCATGTGGGCAATTCACCCCTCCACTTT. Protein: CASSHVGNSPLHF.